The 19 T cell receptor beta chains given below trace back to one sample, sequenced in a study of CD8 T cells in Susac syndrome. With random hexamers, 0.5 to 1 ug RNA was reverse transcribed. TCRdb ran MiXCR on the immunoSEQ multiplex PCR reads and lists one entry per CDR3 protein. The sample comprises 80,000 to 90,000 distinct CDR3 sequences, 85% to 95% of which are singletons, and about 0.45% rests with the top ten. Sequenced material: CD8+ T cells from PBMCs. The receptors shown here come from a human donor with Susac syndrome.

The chain has TRBV28 and TRBJ2-3; 9 bases match TRBD2. V lost 3 bases to trimming and J lost 6 bases; unmatched junction nucleotides: 10. The CDR3 has 16 residues. CDR1 is MDHEN and CDR2 is SYDVKM in the germline V gene. CDR3 region: CASSLVVSGRGDTQYF. The CDR3 nucleotides are TGTGCCAGCAGTTTGGTGGTTAGCGGGAGAGGGGATACGCAGTATTTT.

Only a few counts were recorded for this clonotype. V and J are TRBV27 and TRBJ2-5; D unresolved. Looked up from germline, CDR1 is MNHEY and CDR2 is SMNVEV (reference sequence). Trimming left V 4 bases short and J 3 bases short, with 9 bases between. The CDR3 contains 13 residues. The CDR3 loop is CASSSLEEETQYF. DNA for the CDR3: TGTGCCAGCAGTTCCCTCGAGGAAGAGACCCAGTACTTC.

This chain links TRBV19 with TRBJ2-5; no definite D call. The CDR3 runs 13 residues. The germline V gene encodes CDR1 LNHDA and CDR2 SQIVND (reference sequence). Trimming removed 5 bases at V and 1 base at J, with 8 bases between. The CDR3 region is CASSPYSQETQYF. In DNA form, the CDR3 reads TGTGCCAGTAGTCCTTACAGCCAAGAGACCCAGTACTTC.

V gene TRBV9 combines with J gene TRBJ1-5, with D perhaps TRBD1 (5 bases). V was cut by 4 bases and J by 0 bases, with 8 bases left in between. Germline V gene data show CDR1 as SGDLS and CDR2 as YYNGEE. This CDR3 has 14 amino acids. The CDR3 loop is CASSQTGSNQPQHF. The CDR3 bases are TGTGCCAGCAGCCAAACAGGTAGCAATCAGCCCCAGCATTTT.

For the CDR3, the DNA is TGTGCCAGCAGTGAACTAGCGGGAACGGGTAATGAGCAGTTCTTC. This codes for CASSELAGTGNEQFF. This sequence joins TRBV2 and TRBJ2-1, with 9 bases matching TRBD2. CDR3 length: 15 amino acids. The germline CDR1 and CDR2 sequences are SNHLY and FYNNEI. The J segment lost 7 bases and the V segment lost 2 bases, leaving 6 bases of the junction unmatched.

This chain links TRBV5-6 with TRBJ2-2; maybe TRBD2 (6 bases). V lost 1 base and J lost 6, with 13 bases in between. The CDR3 sequence is 15 residues long. The V gene's germline CDR1 is SGHDT and CDR2 YYEEEE. The CDR3 coding sequence is TGTGCCAGCAGCTTGCTCCGGGACTCGTCCGGGGAGCTGTTTTTT. The encoded protein is CASSLLRDSSGELFF.

The CDR3 loop reads CSVEGPGLAGGRFSGANVLTF. CDR3 nucleotides: TGCAGCGTTGAGGGCCCGGGACTAGCGGGAGGCCGGTTCTCTGGGGCCAACGTCCTGACTTTC. This chain uses TRBV29-1 with TRBJ2-6, with 15 positions matching TRBD2. Losses at the gene ends were 3 bases for V and 0 bases for J; bases not matched to a gene: 12. Germline lookup yields CDR1 SQVTM and CDR2 ANQGSEA. There are 21 residues in the CDR3.

The genes are TRBV29-1 and TRBJ2-3; maybe TRBD2 (6 bases). The CDR3 has 16 amino acids. V was trimmed by 7 bases and J by 4 bases, leaving 24 bases between them. CDR1 and CDR2 (germline): SQVTM, ANQGSEA. CDR3 coding DNA: TGCAGCGCTCCGGCCTTGCGCGGGACGGAGGCAGATACGCAGTATTTT. Translating it yields CSAPALRGTEADTQYF.

The CDR3 sequence is CASSPGRLTEAFF. The CDR3 region has the DNA TGTGCCAGCAGTCCGGGACGCCTCACTGAAGCTTTCTTT. This chain joins TRBV6-6 and TRBJ1-1; tentative D call: TRBD1 (5 bases). V was cut by 5 bases and J by 4 bases, with 11 bases left in between. The CDR3 covers 13 residues. Germline V lookup: CDR1 MNHNY, CDR2 SVGAGI (reference sequence).

Details on this clonotype: The junction differs from germline at one of its ends, possibly a read error. This chain links TRBV4-1 with TRBJ2-4; 9 positions agree with TRBD2. This CDR3 contains 16 residues. CDR1 is MGHRA, CDR2 YSYEKL, per germline. CDR3 DNA: TGCGCCAGCAGCCAAGAACAGATAGGACTAGCGAGCGGGGCCCTATTC. Translating it yields CASSQEQIGLASGALF.

V and J are TRBV4-1 and TRBJ2-3; D gene ambiguous. Germline CDR1 reads MGHRA; CDR2 reads YSYEKL. The V and J ends lost 4 bases and 5 bases respectively, with 10 bases between them. The CDR3 is 13 residues long. CDR3 bases: TGCGCCAGCAGCCTCATGCTTCAAGATACGCAGTATTTT. Translated: CASSLMLQDTQYF.

The gene calls are TRBV5-1 and TRBJ2-2, with 11 nucleotides matching TRBD2. Looked up from germline, CDR1 is SGHRS and CDR2 is YFSETQ. The CDR3 totals 19 residues. The V gene end was trimmed by 1 base and the J gene end by 1 base; junction bases not matched to a gene: 9. The CDR3 coding sequence is TGCGCCAGCAGCTTGAAGGAGGGGACTAGCGGTTTGAACACCGGGGAGCTGTTTTTT. This encodes CASSLKEGTSGLNTGELFF.

This clonotype appeared a few times. The gene calls are TRBV12-3 or TRBV12-4 and TRBJ1-5; no clear D. Trimming shortened V by 2 bases and J by 6 bases, and 5 bases separated the two germline ends. The CDR3 runs to 12 residues. The CDR3 nucleotides are TGTGCCAGCAGTTTATTGGGTCAGCCCCAGCATTTT. This translates into CASSLLGQPQHF.

The chain recombines TRBV7-2 with TRBJ2-1, with D possibly matching TRBD1 (6 bases). This CDR3 is 15 amino acids long. Germline-derived CDR1 and CDR2 are SGHTA and FQGNSA. Deletions cut 3 bases from V and 2 bases from J, with 11 bases between. CDR3 amino acids: CASSLTGGTYNEQFF. Here the CDR3 DNA reads TGTGCCAGCAGCTTGACAGGCGGTACCTACAATGAGCAGTTCTTC. Supplemented by reference TRBV7-2 and TRBJ2-1, the full variable domain reads GAGVSQSPSNKVTEKGKDVELRCDPISGHTALYWYRQSLGQGLEFLIYFQGNSAPDKSGLPSDRFSAERTGGSVSTLTIQRTQQEDSAVYLCASSLTGGTYNEQFFGPGTRLTVL.

This clonotype appeared a single time. The gene calls are TRBV28 and TRBJ2-1, with 7 nucleotides matching TRBD2. The trim removed 6 bases at V and 4 bases at J, leaving 6 bases unmatched. The CDR3 contains 14 residues. Germline V gene data show CDR1 as MDHEN and CDR2 as SYDVKM. The CDR3, as DNA: TGTGCCAGCAGCATGGGACTAACTTACAATGAGCAGTTCTTC. Translating it yields CASSMGLTYNEQFF.

CDR3 nucleotides: TGTGCCAGCAGTGACCCGGGAGGCTATGGCTACACCTTC. Encoded protein: CASSDPGGYGYTF. The gene calls are TRBV6-4 and TRBJ1-2; D is undetermined. The CDR3 is 13 amino acids. The germline V and J ends were trimmed by 2 bases and 4 bases, with 8 bases remaining between them. Per germline, CDR1 MRHNA and CDR2 SNTAGT.

The CDR3 region is CASRYGRTQHF. As DNA, the CDR3 is TGTGCCAGTAGATACGGGAGAACCCAGCATTTT. The V and J genes are TRBV19 and TRBJ1-5; D not certain. Trimming took off 6 bases at V and 11 bases at J, with 11 bases between the two ends. The germline V gene has CDR1 LNHDA and CDR2 SQIVND (reference sequence). The CDR3 spans 11 residues. The full variable domain, its missing parts supplied by reference TRBV19 and TRBJ1-5, is DGGITQSPKYLFRKEGQNVTLSCEQNLNHDAMYWYRQDPGQGLRLIYYSQIVNDFQKGDIAEGYSVSREKKESFPLTVTSAQKNPTAFYLCASRYGRTQHFGDGTRLSIL.

The chain recombines TRBV30 with TRBJ2-7, with unresolved D. The ends were cut back, 3 bases at V and 8 bases at J, with 20 bases in the middle. CDR3 length: 14 amino acids. CDR1 is GTSNPN and CDR2 is SVGIG in the germline V gene (reference sequence). CDR3 region: CAWSSAGFLDQQYF. The CDR3 bases are TGTGCCTGGAGCTCGGCAGGATTCTTAGACCAGCAGTACTTC.

The chain combines TRBV19 with TRBJ1-3; 7 bases agree with TRBD1. V gave up 7 bases and J gave up 2 bases; unmatched junction bases: 8. Germline V gene lookup returns CDR1 LNHDA and CDR2 SQIVND (reference sequence). The CDR3 runs 15 residues. CDR3 sequence reads: CASTATTGTGNTIYF. As DNA, the CDR3 is TGTGCCAGTACCGCCACGACAGGGACTGGAAACACCATATATTTT. Variable domain in full (rest from reference TRBV19 and TRBJ1-3): DGGITQSPKYLFRKEGQNVTLSCEQNLNHDAMYWYRQDPGQGLRLIYYSQIVNDFQKGDIAEGYSVSREKKESFPLTVTSAQKNPTAFYLCASTATTGTGNTIYFGEGSWLTVV.